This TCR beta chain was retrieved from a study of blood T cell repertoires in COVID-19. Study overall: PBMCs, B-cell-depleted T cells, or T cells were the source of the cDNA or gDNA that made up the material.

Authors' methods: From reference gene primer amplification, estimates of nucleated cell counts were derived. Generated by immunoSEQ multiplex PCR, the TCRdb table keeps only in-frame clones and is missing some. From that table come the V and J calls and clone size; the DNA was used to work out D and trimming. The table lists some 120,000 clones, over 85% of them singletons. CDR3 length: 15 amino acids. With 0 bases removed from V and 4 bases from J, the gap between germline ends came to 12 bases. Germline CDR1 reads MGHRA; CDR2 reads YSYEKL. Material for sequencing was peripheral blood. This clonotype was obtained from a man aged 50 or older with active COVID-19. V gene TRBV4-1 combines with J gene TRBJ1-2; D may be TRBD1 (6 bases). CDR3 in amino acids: CASSQDRGTVYGYTF. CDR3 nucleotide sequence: TGCGCCAGCAGCCAAGATAGGGGGACGGTCTATGGCTACACCTTC.